Shown below are 9 T cell receptor beta chains from a single sample sequenced in a study of T cell responses to AZD1222 COVID-19 vaccine. Clones were sequenced by immunoSEQ multiplex PCR, and TCRdb holds only the in-frame ones, with some missing. The data contain about 120,000 clones, 80% to 90% of them singletons. Here the sequenced sample was peripheral blood, taken on day 0 of AZD1222 vaccination. The receptors derive from an adult in good health.

The V call is TRBV27, the J call TRBJ2-5, with D possibly being TRBD2 (6 bases). The CDR3 contains 16 residues. V lost 2 bases, J lost 4 bases, and 17 bases lay in between. The germline V gene has CDR1 MNHEY and CDR2 SMNVEV (reference sequence). Here the CDR3 reads CASSLLGGALVETQYF. CDR3 bases: TGTGCCAGCAGTTTACTCGGGGGTGCGTTAGTAGAGACCCAGTACTTC.

V gene TRBV7-2 combines with J gene TRBJ1-5, with TRBD1 identical over 10 bases. This CDR3 spans 15 amino acids. CDR1 is SGHTA, CDR2 FQGNSA, per germline. V lost 4 bases, J lost 3 bases, and 3 bases stayed unmatched. For the CDR3, the DNA is TGTGCCAGCAGCTCCGGGACAGGGGACAATCAGCCCCAGCATTTT. Its translation is CASSSGTGDNQPQHF.

The rearrangement links TRBV27 to TRBJ1-2; D is ambiguous. Germline V gene sequence: CDR1 MNHEY, CDR2 SMNVEV (reference sequence). The CDR3 runs to 15 residues. Trimming left V 6 bases short and J 5 bases short, with 19 bases between. CDR3: CASSSLGRSRYGYTF. CDR3 in DNA: TGTGCCAGCAGCTCTTTAGGACGGAGTCGTTATGGCTACACCTTC.

The V call is TRBV4-3, the J call TRBJ2-7; D is undetermined. The CDR3 contains 13 residues. In germline, CDR1 is LGHNA, CDR2 YSLEER. The V end lost 3 bases, the J end lost 1 base, and 7 bases lay between the germline ends. The CDR3 DNA follows: TGCGCCAGCAGCCATTCTGTATCCTACGAGCAGTACTTC. This codes for CASSHSVSYEQYF.

The rearrangement links TRBV28 to TRBJ2-7, with D possibly matching TRBD1 (6 bases). The germline gives CDR1 MDHEN, CDR2 SYDVKM. The CDR3 runs to 13 residues. V dropped 2 bases and J dropped 3 bases, with 8 bases sitting between them. This CDR3 is CASSLRQVYEQYF. The CDR3 DNA follows: TGTGCCAGCAGTTTAAGACAGGTCTACGAGCAGTACTTC.

This clone was counted once. The chain couples TRBV27 to TRBJ2-3; possible D gene TRBD1, 5 bases. Looked up from germline, CDR1 is MNHEY and CDR2 is SMNVEV (reference sequence). V was pared by 0 bases and J by 4 bases, with 11 bases between. The CDR3 consists of 15 residues. The CDR3 DNA follows: TGTGCCAGCAGTTTATCGGCGAAGGGGCCAGATACGCAGTATTTT. Amino acids: CASSLSAKGPDTQYF.

This clone was found once. The V and J genes are TRBV2 and TRBJ2-2; 9 nucleotides agree with TRBD1. The junction had 6 bases not matched to a gene; V was cut back by 4 bases and J by 6 bases. The V gene's germline CDR1 is SNHLY and CDR2 FYNNEI. The CDR3 has 15 residues. The CDR3 sequence is CASSGRDRVSGELFF. The CDR3, as DNA: TGTGCCAGCAGTGGCCGGGACAGGGTCTCCGGGGAGCTGTTTTTT. Full variable domain (missing parts from reference TRBV2 and TRBJ2-2): EPEVTQTPSHQVTQMGQEVILRCVPISNHLYFYWYRQILGQKVEFLVSFYNNEISEKSEIFDDQFSVERPDGSNFTLKIRSTKLEDSAMYFCASSGRDRVSGELFFGEGSRLTVL.

The chain carries TRBV28 and TRBJ2-7; no clear D. The V and J ends lost 2 bases and 9 bases respectively, with 11 bases between them. The CDR3 sequence is 12 residues long. Germline V CDR1 and CDR2: MDHEN, SYDVKM. CDR3: CASSLATAVQYF. As DNA, the CDR3 is TGTGCCAGCAGTTTAGCGACCGCGGTGCAGTACTTC.

The V and J genes are TRBV27 and TRBJ1-2, with 12 positions matching TRBD1. The CDR3 is 17 amino acids. CDR1 and CDR2 (germline): MNHEY, SMNVEV (reference sequence). Germline trimming cut 5 bases from V and 7 bases from J; bases unmatched to any gene: 14. For the CDR3, the DNA is TGTGCCAGCAGTATCCGGGACAGGGGGCGTGGGGCAAGTGGCTACACCTTC. Protein sequence: CASSIRDRGRGASGYTF.